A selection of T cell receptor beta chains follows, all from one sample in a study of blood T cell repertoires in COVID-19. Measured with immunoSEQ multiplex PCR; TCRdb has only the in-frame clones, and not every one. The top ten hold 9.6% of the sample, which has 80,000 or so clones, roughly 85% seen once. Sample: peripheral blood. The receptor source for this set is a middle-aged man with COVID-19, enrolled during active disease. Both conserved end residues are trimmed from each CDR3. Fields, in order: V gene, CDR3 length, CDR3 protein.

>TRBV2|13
ASSASGSPADTQY
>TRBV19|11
ASRDRGNTEAF
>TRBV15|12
ATSRGQGAYEQY
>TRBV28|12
ASSSPGITDTQY
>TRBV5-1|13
ASSLLGTDNQPQH
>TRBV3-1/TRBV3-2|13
ASSQEPGSGNTIY
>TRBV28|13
ASHNIRGEGEKLF
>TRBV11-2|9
ASSTVAEAF
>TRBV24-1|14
ATSDFQRQGSYEQY
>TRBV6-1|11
ASSEREEAEQY
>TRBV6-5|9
ASNSYNEQF
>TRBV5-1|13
ASSLAHRPSYEQY
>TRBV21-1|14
ASSIPLAGRTDTQY
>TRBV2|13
ASSEVAGISQPQH
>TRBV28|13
ASSSEDYPTGELF
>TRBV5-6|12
ASSLAAETYEQY
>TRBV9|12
ASSSDRVGNTIY
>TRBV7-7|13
ASSQGTGSGNTIY
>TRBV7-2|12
ASSLRGRTGELF
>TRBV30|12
AWGGGQGAHGYT
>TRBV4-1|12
ASSQGTTSPIQY
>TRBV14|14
ASSQGGGLSKNIQY
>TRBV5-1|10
ASSSRGETQY
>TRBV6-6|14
ASSYSIRASTGELF
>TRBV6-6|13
ASSYAGTGREKLF
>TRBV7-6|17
ASSLRQGGTEKPEETQY
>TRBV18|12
ASSSSTGTYEQY
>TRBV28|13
ASSPPKGRNTEAF
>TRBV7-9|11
ASSLESGTEAF
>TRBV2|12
ASSDGRGLQPQH
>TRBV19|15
ASSSFHRSGDNSPLH
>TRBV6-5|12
ASSQLTGGRGYT
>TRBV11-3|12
ASRASGLGAEQF
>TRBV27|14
ASSPLRTSGRETQY
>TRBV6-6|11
ASRNRGRETQY
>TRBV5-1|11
ASASPGRAEAF
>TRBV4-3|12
ASSQKGGGSPLH
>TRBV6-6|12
ASTGQGGGQPQH
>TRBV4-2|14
ASSQDPDGGVSEAF
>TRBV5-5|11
ASSLIADTEAF
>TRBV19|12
ASKRDTSYNEQF
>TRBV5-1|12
ASSSAGGYNEQF
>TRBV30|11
AWSDQTSYEQY
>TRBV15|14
ATSRGGARIQETQY
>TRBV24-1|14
ATSDGTPLGANVLT
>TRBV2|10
ASTGSGNTIY
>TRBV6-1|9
ASSPRNEQF
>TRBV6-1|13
ASSESPSSGNTIY
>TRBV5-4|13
ASSFGQGGYNEQF
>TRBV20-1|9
SAQGHQPQH
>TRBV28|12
ASSDVGGHYEQY
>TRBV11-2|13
ASSRGTGDTDTQY
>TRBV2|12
ASSPGQGFQPQH
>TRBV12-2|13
ASRFSGQGKSPLH
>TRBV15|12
ATSRVGSTDTQY
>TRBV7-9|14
ASSLGLAGVGDTQY
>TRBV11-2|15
ASRILRDGGKAYEQY
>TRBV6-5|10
ASTEEGYGYT
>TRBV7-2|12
ASSFSWAGDTQY